The clone carrying this TCR beta chain was seen ten or more times. Germline lookup yields CDR1 SEHNR and CDR2 FQNEAQ (reference sequence). The CDR3 length is 12 residues. Trimming removed 1 base at V and 5 bases at J, with 5 bases between. TCRdb called the RT-PCR reads again in MiXCR, with one record for every CDR3 protein. The sample has fewer than 800,000 distinct CDR3 sequences, approximately 14% seen once. The V gene is TRBV7-9, the J gene TRBJ2-5; D unclear. This sequence originates from a female donor in good health, serving as a healthy control. The sample comprised memory CD4+ T cells from blood. CDR3 in DNA: TGTGCCAGCAGCTTAGAATTCGAGACCCAGTACTTC. This codes for CASSLEFETQYF.